This T cell receptor beta chain emerged from a study of blood T cell repertoires in COVID-19. With 4 bases removed from V and 3 bases from J, the gap between germline ends came to 9 bases. The CDR3 sequence is 13 residues long. Germline assignment: CDR1 LGHDT and CDR2 YNNKEL (reference sequence). Only in-frame clones appear in the TCRdb table, and some are missing; sequencing was by immunoSEQ multiplex PCR. Of tens of thousands of clones in the sample, about 90% are singletons; the top ten hold over 6%. The source of this sequence is an elderly woman with active COVID-19. Source material: peripheral blood. The chain combines TRBV3-1 (or the pseudogene TRBV3-2) with TRBJ2-5, with D maybe TRBD2 (5 bases). CDR3 nucleotide sequence: TGTGCCAGCAGCCCCGGACTGAAAGAGACCCAGTACTTC. It codes for CASSPGLKETQYF.